Detailed here is one TCR beta chain. CDR3 length equals 15 residues. Germline CDR1 and CDR2: SEHNR and FQNEAQ (reference sequence). V shed 2 bases and J 0 bases; nucleotides not matched to a gene: 2. The data belong to a study of control samples from healthy donors and cancer patients. The table came from immunoSEQ multiplex PCR; TCRdb's copy has only in-frame clones and leaves some out. The repertoire includes about 130,000 clones, just under 95% of them detected once, and 12% to 15% sits in the top ten. The sample consisted of PBMCs. This TCR came from a man in his fifties or sixties with colorectal cancer. The chain combines TRBV7-9 with TRBJ1-1; 8 bases are a match to TRBD1. The CDR3 here is CASSLPGGMNTEAFF. The CDR3 nucleotides are TGTGCCAGCAGCTTACCAGGGGGCATGAACACTGAAGCTTTCTTT.